This is a list of T cell receptor beta chains from one sample in a study of blood T cell repertoires in COVID-19. Using immunoSEQ multiplex PCR, the repertoire was profiled, and TCRdb retains in-frame clones only, with some absent. The sample contains a few hundred thousand clones, about four fifths of which appear only once. The specimen sequenced was peripheral blood. These receptor sequences come from an elderly man with acute or convalescent COVID-19. Each CDR3 is given with its conserved first and last residue. Fields, in order: J gene, V gene, clone size, D gene, CDR3 DNA, CDR3 protein. D genes are given only for firm matches. Some rows have no size entry. The others give once, few or many, or a class for an expanded clone.

>TRBJ1-1|TRBV3-1/TRBV3-2|-|-
TGTGCCAGCAGCCCCCGGGGGGCGGGGAAGCACACTGAAGCTTTCTTT
CASSPRGAGKHTEAFF
>TRBJ1-3|TRBV7-9|-|TRBD1
TGTGCCAGCAACTCGAAAAACCGGTGGGACAGGGGGGACACCATATATTTT
CASNSKNRWDRGDTIYF
>TRBJ2-1|TRBV6-1|once|-
TGTGCCAGCAGTGAAGCCTGGGGGGGACAGGCCACCAATGAGCAGTTCTTC
CASSEAWGGQATNEQFF
>TRBJ2-1|TRBV4-2|-|TRBD2
TGTGCCAGCAGCCTCCATGGGACTAGCGGGAACAATGAGCAGTTCTTC
CASSLHGTSGNNEQFF
>TRBJ1-6|TRBV2|-|-
TGTGCCAGCACCGGGACAAGGAATAATTCACCCCTCCACTTT
CASTGTRNNSPLHF
>TRBJ1-3|TRBV28|-|TRBD1
TGTGCCAGCAGCCTCCAGGGGGGCTCTGGAAACACCATATATTTT
CASSLQGGSGNTIYF
>TRBJ2-7|TRBV28|-|-
TGTGGGCAGGGGATCACCTCACGGTACGAGCAGTACTTC
CGQGITSRYEQYF
>TRBJ1-3|TRBV9|-|-
TGTGCCAGCAGCGCCCACCGGGTCTCTGGAAACACCATATATTTT
CASSAHRVSGNTIYF
>TRBJ2-7|TRBV29-1|-|-
TGCAGCGTTGCCGTTACAGGGACCTACGAGCAGTACTTC
CSVAVTGTYEQYF
>TRBJ1-1|TRBV2|-|TRBD1
TGTGCCAGTTTATACAGGGGAAGGTCTCTCGTTGAAGCTTTCTTT
CASLYRGRSLVEAFF
>TRBJ2-7|TRBV7-9|-|-
TGTGCCAGCAGCCTCTTCACAGGGCCCTACGAGCAGTACTTC
CASSLFTGPYEQYF
>TRBJ1-2|TRBV7-9|-|-
TGTGCCAGCAGCTTATCCCGGTCGGGTGGCTACACCTTC
CASSLSRSGGYTF
>TRBJ1-5|TRBV10-1|-|-
TGCGCCAGCAGTGAACCAATACAGGGTACGGTTTTGAGCAATCAGCCCCAGCATTTT
CASSEPIQGTVLSNQPQHF
>TRBJ1-5|TRBV6-5|-|TRBD1
TGTGCCAGCACCCGGACAGGGGGCGAGGGTCAGCCCCAGCATTTT
CASTRTGGEGQPQHF
>TRBJ1-4|TRBV2|-|TRBD1
TGTGCCAGCAGTGCCCGGACAGGGGAAAAACTGTTTTTT
CASSARTGEKLFF
>TRBJ1-2|TRBV5-1|-|TRBD1
TGCGCCAGCAGCCCGGGACAGGGCCTTGGCTACACCTTC
CASSPGQGLGYTF
>TRBJ2-1|TRBV2|-|TRBD2
TGTGCCAGCAGTGAAGCATATAAGACTAGCGGGAGCTCCTACAATGAGCAGTTCTTC
CASSEAYKTSGSSYNEQFF
>TRBJ1-4|TRBV6-4|-|-
TGTGCCAGCGCGGCCTTTTGTGAAAAACTGTTTTTT
CASAAFCEKLFF
>TRBJ1-1|TRBV12-3/TRBV12-4|-|-
TGTGCCAGCAGCCTCCTTCGGTACACTGAAGCTTTCTTT
CASSLLRYTEAFF
>TRBJ2-3|TRBV2|-|-
TGTGCCCGCGGAACCGGCTTTAGCACAGATACGCAGTATTTT
CARGTGFSTDTQYF
>TRBJ1-1|TRBV27|-|-
TGTGCCAGCAGTCGTAACAGGCAGAACACTGAAGCTTTCTTT
CASSRNRQNTEAFF
>TRBJ1-1|TRBV19|once|-
TGTGCCAGTAGTATAAGGAGATCGACAGGACAATCTCGCGCTGAAGCTTTCTTT
CASSIRRSTGQSRAEAFF
>TRBJ2-3|TRBV24-1|-|TRBD2
TGTGCCACCAGTGATTACGCGGGGGGTATCAGCACAGATACGCAGTATTTT
CATSDYAGGISTDTQYF
>TRBJ1-5|TRBV4-2|-|-
TGTGCCAGCAGCCAAGCGAGGTCGTCTCATCAGCCCCAGCATTTT
CASSQARSSHQPQHF
>TRBJ2-7|TRBV28|-|-
TGTGCCAGCAGTTCGGGAGCTGGACCCTTTTCCTACGAGCAGTACTTC
CASSSGAGPFSYEQYF
>TRBJ2-3|TRBV7-9|-|-
TGTGCCAGCAGCCTAAAAGATACGCAGTATTTT
CASSLKDTQYF
>TRBJ2-7|TRBV3-1/TRBV3-2|-|-
TGTGCCAGCAGCCAAGTAGCTAAGGAGCAGTACTTC
CASSQVAKEQYF
>TRBJ2-1|TRBV4-2|-|-
TGTGCCAGCAGCCGGGGGCTACTATACAATGAGCAGTTCTTC
CASSRGLLYNEQFF
>TRBJ1-4|TRBV5-1|once|TRBD1
TGCGCCAGCAGCGGGAAGGGGGCTCCTAATGAAAAACTGTTTTTT
CASSGKGAPNEKLFF
>TRBJ1-5|TRBV6-5|few|-
TGTGCCAGCAGCACCACCCGCGGGCGGGTGGTGCATTTT
CASSTTRGRVVHF
>TRBJ2-4|TRBV9|-|TRBD2
TGTGCCAGCAGCGAGAGACAAGCGGGGCCTCAGTACTTC
CASSERQAGPQYF
>TRBJ2-2|TRBV19|-|TRBD2
TGTGCCAGTAGGACGCCCCCGGGACTAGCGGGAGGGGGAAACACCGGGGAGCTGTTTTTT
CASRTPPGLAGGGNTGELFF